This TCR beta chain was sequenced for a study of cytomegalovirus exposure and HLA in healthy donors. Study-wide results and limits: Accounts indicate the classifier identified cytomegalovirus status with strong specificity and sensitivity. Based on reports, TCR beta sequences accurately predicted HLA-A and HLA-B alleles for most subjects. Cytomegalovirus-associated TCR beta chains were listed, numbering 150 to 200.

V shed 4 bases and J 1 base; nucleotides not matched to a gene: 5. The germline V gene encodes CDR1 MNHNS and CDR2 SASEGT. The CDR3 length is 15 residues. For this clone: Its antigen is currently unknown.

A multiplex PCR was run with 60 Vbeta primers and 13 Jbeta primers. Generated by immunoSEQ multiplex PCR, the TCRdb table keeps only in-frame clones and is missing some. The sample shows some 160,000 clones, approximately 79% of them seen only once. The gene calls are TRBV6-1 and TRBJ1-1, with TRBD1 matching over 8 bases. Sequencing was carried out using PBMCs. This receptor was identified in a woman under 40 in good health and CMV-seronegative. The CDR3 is CASSVRDRWNTEAFF. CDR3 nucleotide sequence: TGTGCCAGCAGTGTACGGGACAGGTGGAACACTGAAGCTTTCTTT.